This T cell receptor beta chain was retrieved from a study of identifying expanded T cells in peripheral blood. As to this clone: As yet, its antigen is unknown.

Produced via immunoSEQ multiplex PCR; TCRdb's table is partial and in-frame only. The data hold approximately 91,000 clones, with more than 70% observed a single time. Collection occurred without any documented infections or immune events in donors. Findings of the study overall: Approximately 1.2 clones differed between technical replicates, versus approximately 17 and 20 over time. Variance in clone template counts between roughly two-week samples significantly increased with total template count across all healthy donors.

CDR3 length: 13 amino acids. The ends were cut back, 0 bases at V and 4 bases at J, with 9 bases in the middle. CDR1 is GTSNPN and CDR2 is SVGIG in the germline V gene (reference sequence). The specimen sequenced was blood. J is TRBJ1-1 and V is TRBV30, with a possible D match to TRBD1 (6 bases). The sequence was collected from a person between 18 and 75 years old in good health. Here the CDR3 DNA reads TGTGCCTGGAGTGTCGGGGGCGGCACTGAAGCTTTCTTT. Its translation is CAWSVGGGTEAFF.